The 23 T cell receptor beta chains given below trace back to one sample, sequenced in a study of blood T cell repertoires in COVID-19. Here immunoSEQ multiplex PCR was the method, and the copy in TCRdb shows in-frame clones only, minus some. In the table there are about 170,000 clones, less than 90% of which are singletons. The sequencing input was peripheral blood. The receptors derive from a woman aged 55-70 years with COVID-19, enrolled during active disease.

The chain recombines TRBV7-2 with TRBJ2-7; 7 bases are shared with TRBD2. Germline CDR1 and CDR2: SGHTA and FQGNSA. This CDR3 has 15 residues. J was trimmed by 0 bases and V by 4 bases; bases with no gene match: 6. The CDR3 spells CASSSGRTSSYEQYF. As DNA, the CDR3 is TGTGCCAGCAGCTCTGGGCGGACTAGCTCCTACGAGCAGTACTTC. Based on the CDR3 plus reference TRBV7-2 and TRBJ2-7, the full variable domain is GAGVSQSPSNKVTEKGKDVELRCDPISGHTALYWYRQSLGQGLEFLIYFQGNSAPDKSGLPSDRFSAERTGGSVSTLTIQRTQQEDSAVYLCASSSGRTSSYEQYFGPGTRLTVT.

The chain couples TRBV3-1 (or the pseudogene TRBV3-2) to TRBJ2-7; D possibly corresponds to TRBD1 (6 bases). This CDR3 is 13 amino acids long. CDR1 and CDR2 (germline): LGHDT, YNNKEL (reference sequence). The V and J ends lost 4 bases and 2 bases respectively, with 9 bases between them. The DNA for the CDR3 is TGTGCCAGCAGCCGGGACATGCCCTACGAGCAGTACTTC. It translates to CASSRDMPYEQYF.

The J gene is TRBJ1-1, the V gene TRBV28, with no clear D. CDR3 length: 16 residues. Germline V gene sequence: CDR1 MDHEN, CDR2 SYDVKM. Trimming took 4 bases from V and 3 from J, leaving 18 bases between them. The CDR3 sequence: CASSSGGLTEDTEAFF. The DNA for the CDR3 is TGTGCCAGCAGTTCGGGCGGGTTAACAGAGGACACTGAAGCTTTCTTT. Full variable domain (outside the CDR3, taken from reference TRBV28 and TRBJ1-1): DVKVTQSSRYLVKRTGEKVFLECVQDMDHENMFWYRQDPGLGLRLIYFSYDVKMKEKGDIPEGYSVSREKKERFSLILESASTNQTSMYLCASSSGGLTEDTEAFFGQGTRLTVV.

The V call is TRBV13, the J call TRBJ1-1; D may be TRBD1 (6 bases). V lost 1 base to trimming and J lost 4 bases, with 10 bases between them. Germline V gene sequence: CDR1 PRHDT, CDR2 FYEKMQ (reference sequence). The CDR3 is 14 amino acids. This CDR3 reads CASSLDRVGTEAFF. CDR3 nucleotides: TGTGCCAGCAGCTTAGACAGGGTCGGCACTGAAGCTTTCTTT.

The rearrangement uses TRBV10-3 and TRBJ1-1; tentative D call: TRBD1 (6 bases). The length of the CDR3 is 16 residues. With 0 bases removed from V and 4 bases from J, the gap between germline ends came to 15 bases. The germline CDR1 and CDR2 sequences are ENHRY and SYGVKD. CDR3 DNA: TGTGCCATCAGTGAGTCAGGGGCGGGGGGCGGCACTGAAGCTTTCTTT. Its protein product is CAISESGAGGGTEAFF.

This rearrangement joins TRBV6-2 or TRBV6-3 to TRBJ1-5; TRBD1 matches 9 bases. The germline gives CDR1 MNHEY, CDR2 SVGEGT. The CDR3 runs 18 residues. The V and J ends lost 5 bases and 2 bases, in that order; junction bases with no gene match: 13. CDR3 nucleotides: TGTGCCAGCAGTAAAACCGGGACAGGGAATATGGGCAATCAGCCCCAGCATTTT. Its translation: CASSKTGTGNMGNQPQHF.

The rearrangement links TRBV7-9 to TRBJ2-7; TRBD1 matches 8 bases. CDR1 SEHNR and CDR2 FQNEAQ come from the germline V gene (reference sequence). This CDR3 spans 16 amino acids. V trimming: 3 bases; J trimming: 0 bases; junction bases outside the gene matches: 7. The CDR3 loop is CASSFLTGEASYEQYF. The CDR3 bases are TGTGCCAGCAGCTTTCTGACAGGGGAGGCCTCCTACGAGCAGTACTTC.

There are a few counts of this clone. The CDR3 loop reads CASSFSSTSSYEQYF. In DNA, the CDR3 is TGTGCCAGCAGTTTCTCATCAACGAGCTCCTACGAGCAGTACTTC. The V and J genes are TRBV27 and TRBJ2-7, with D uncertain. Trimming stripped 3 bases from V and 0 bases from J, with 12 bases between. The CDR3 contains 15 residues. Per germline, CDR1 MNHEY and CDR2 SMNVEV (reference sequence).

The chain couples TRBV29-1 to TRBJ1-4; weak D call: TRBD1 (5 bases). Trimming stripped 6 bases from V and 4 bases from J, with 12 bases between. From germline, CDR1 is SQVTM and CDR2 ANQGSEA. The CDR3 totals 13 residues. This CDR3 reads CSVLTGDNEKLFF. CDR3 in DNA: TGCAGCGTCTTAACAGGAGATAATGAAAAACTGTTTTTT.

This clone has only one observation. The rearrangement uses TRBV19 and TRBJ2-2, with D possibly matching TRBD2 (6 bases). V was clipped by 4 bases and J by 1 base, with 10 bases between them. This CDR3 region has 15 residues. The germline CDR1 and CDR2 sequences are LNHDA and SQIVND (reference sequence). This CDR3 is CASSRSGLNTGELFF. In nucleotides, the CDR3 is TGTGCCAGTAGTAGGAGCGGGTTGAACACCGGGGAGCTGTTTTTT.

The V and J genes are TRBV9 and TRBJ2-7; 8 bases are shared with TRBD2. The junction had 11 bases not matched to a gene; V was cut back by 3 bases and J by 6 bases. This CDR3 has 15 residues. Per the germline V gene, CDR1 is SGDLS and CDR2 is YYNGEE. The CDR3 coding sequence is TGTGCCAGCAGCGGGAAGCGGGAGTGGGTCCGCGAGCAGTACTTC. It specifies CASSGKREWVREQYF. Combining the CDR3 with reference TRBV9 and TRBJ2-7 gives the whole variable domain DSGVTQTPKHLITATGQRVTLRCSPRSGDLSVYWYQQSLDQGLQFLIQYYNGEERAKGNILERFSAQQFPDLHSELNLSSLELGDSALYFCASSGKREWVREQYFGPGTRLTVT.

This clone was detected a few times. V usage is TRBV19 and J usage is TRBJ1-1; D call uncertain. Deletions cut 7 bases from V and 4 bases from J, with 25 bases between. Germline values: CDR1 LNHDA, CDR2 SQIVND (reference sequence). This CDR3 has 17 residues. The CDR3 DNA reads TGTGCCAGTAAGCCAAGGACCGGGCTCTGGGAGGGCACTGAAGCTTTCTTT. Translating it yields CASKPRTGLWEGTEAFF.

This clone was found once. The rearrangement uses TRBV14 and TRBJ1-4; D gene uncertain. Per germline, CDR1 SGHDN and CDR2 FVKESK. With 6 bases removed from V and 0 bases from J, the gap between germline ends came to 14 bases. This CDR3 is built from 16 residues. The DNA for the CDR3 is TGTGCCAGCAGTGAAGGGAGTCGTGCAACTAATGAAAAACTGTTTTTT. Protein: CASSEGSRATNEKLFF.

This chain connects TRBV19 to TRBJ1-5; D is unclear. Trimming left V 7 bases short and J 4 bases short, with 23 bases between. This CDR3 spans 17 amino acids. The germline CDR1 and CDR2 sequences are LNHDA and SQIVND (reference sequence). The CDR3 is CASTSLSRANRNQPQHF. DNA for the CDR3: TGTGCCAGTACCTCGCTATCGCGGGCTAACCGGAATCAGCCCCAGCATTTT.

The rearrangement uses TRBV7-2 and TRBJ1-4, with D unresolved. The CDR3 covers 13 residues. V lost 2 bases, J lost 9 bases, and 10 bases lay in between. In germline, CDR1 is SGHTA, CDR2 FQGNSA. The CDR3 DNA sequence: TGTGCCAGCAGCTTATCGACTTTCCAAAAACTGTTTTTT. This encodes CASSLSTFQKLFF.

The sample holds a few counts of this clone. The chain uses TRBV6-4 and TRBJ1-4, with TRBD1 as a possible D gene (6 bases). Trimming left V 7 bases short and J 3 bases short, with 12 bases between. This CDR3 has 14 amino acids. Germline V CDR1 and CDR2: MRHNA, SNTAGT. The CDR3 DNA reads as TGTGCCAGCAATCAACAGGGACCTAATGAAAAACTGTTTTTT. Translated, it gives CASNQQGPNEKLFF.

V and J are TRBV21-1 and TRBJ1-5; no DNA check was done on the table's D call, TRBD1. TRBV21-1 corresponds to a pseudogene. This CDR3 is built from 17 residues. The CDR3 bases are TGTGCCAGCAGCAACGGGGAGGACAGGGGGCTTCGCCAGCCCCAGCATTTT. Residues: CASSNGEDRGLRQPQHF.

This clone was detected a few times. This chain joins TRBV5-1 and TRBJ2-7, with 8 bases matching TRBD2. Per germline, CDR1 SGHRS and CDR2 YFSETQ. There are 15 residues in the CDR3. Trimming removed 0 bases from V and 5 bases from J; junction bases left unmatched: 7. The CDR3 DNA sequence: TGCGCCAGCAGCTTGGAGCGGGGGCTTATGGACGAGCAGTACTTC. This sequence encodes CASSLERGLMDEQYF.

The chain employs TRBV30 and TRBJ2-3; 8 bases are a match to TRBD2. Germline trimming cut 4 bases from V and 1 base from J; bases unmatched to any gene: 7. The V gene's germline CDR1 is GTSNPN and CDR2 SVGIG (reference sequence). The CDR3 totals 15 residues. CDR3 DNA: TGTGCCTGGACCACTAGCGGAGCCGGCACAGATACGCAGTATTTT. It specifies CAWTTSGAGTDTQYF.

The chain links TRBV19 to TRBJ2-3; D remains unclear. Per the germline V gene, CDR1 is LNHDA and CDR2 is SQIVND (reference sequence). CDR3 length: 14 residues. V lost 3 bases, J lost 2 bases, and 9 bases lay in between. CDR3 loop: CASSMELFTDTQYF. In nucleotides, the CDR3 is TGTGCCAGTAGTATGGAGCTCTTCACAGATACGCAGTATTTT.

This chain uses TRBV7-3 with TRBJ2-5; 7 bases map to TRBD2. Germline values: CDR1 SGHTA, CDR2 FQGTGA. Trimming took 5 bases from V and 5 from J; bases not matched to a gene: 2. CDR3 length: 12 residues. Here the CDR3 reads CASSGSGETQYF. For the CDR3, the DNA is TGTGCCAGCAGCGGTAGCGGGGAGACCCAGTACTTC.

The chain couples TRBV4-2 to TRBJ2-3; TRBD1 aligns across 7 bases. J lost 8 bases, V lost 4 bases, and 6 bases had no gene match. This CDR3 is built from 13 residues. Germline V lookup: CDR1 LGHNA, CDR2 YNFKEQ. Here the CDR3 DNA reads TGTGCCAGCAGCCGAGACAGGGAAGGTACGCAGTATTTT. Its protein is CASSRDREGTQYF.

This chain links TRBV4-1 with TRBJ2-6, with D unresolved. The V and J ends lost 5 bases and 3 bases respectively, with 8 bases between them. CDR1 is MGHRA and CDR2 is YSYEKL in the germline V gene. The CDR3 contains 14 residues. DNA for the CDR3: TGCGCCAGCAGCGTTGCCGGTGGGGCCAACGTCCTGACTTTC. Protein: CASSVAGGANVLTF.